This T cell receptor (beta chain) stems from a study of cytomegalovirus exposure and HLA in healthy donors. Regarding the study as a whole: Reports described diagnosis of cytomegalovirus status by the classifier as highly specific and sensitive.

The PCR ran on 60 Vbeta and 13 Jbeta primers. Method: immunoSEQ multiplex PCR; TCRdb's copy keeps in-frame clones and lacks some. This sample yields under 200,000 clones, of which approximately 65% are seen a single time; around 3% belongs to the top ten. The length of the CDR3 is 15 residues. Trimming took 6 bases from V and 6 from J; bases not matched to a gene: 6. Germline V gene sequence: CDR1 MNHEY, CDR2 SMNVEV (reference sequence). Among the donors, all were healthy bone marrow donors. Comment on this clone: What it binds is not known.

The sample consisted of PBMCs. This chain joins TRBV27 and TRBJ2-3, with 13 positions matching TRBD2. The source is a man aged 40-50 years in good health and CMV-seronegative. CDR3 in DNA: TGTGCCAGCAGCAGGACTAGCGGGAGTTCGGATACGCAGTATTTT. This translates into CASSRTSGSSDTQYF.